These T cell receptor beta chains were read from a single sample in a study of blood T cell repertoires in COVID-19. Generated by immunoSEQ multiplex PCR, the TCRdb table keeps only in-frame clones and is missing some. Seen here are roughly 180,000 clones, less than 85% observed once, and the top ten hold approximately 18%. The source material was PBMCs or T cells enriched from blood (not recorded which). These receptors originate from a man aged 55-75 years who had recovered from COVID-19. The CDR3 runs from the conserved cysteine through the conserved F or W. The D gene is left open where the match is weak. Expanded clones are given a class, and other clones once, few, many or no size at all.

j_gene | abundance | v_gene | d_gene | CDR3aa | CDR3nt
TRBJ2-7 | NA | TRBV7-2 | NA | CASSLAGGGLRNEQYF | TGTGCCAGCAGCTTAGCTGGGGGGGGGCTAAGGAACGAGCAGTACTTC
TRBJ2-1 | NA | TRBV6-5 | NA | CASSGRNEQFF | TGTGCCAGCTCTGGGCGCAATGAGCAGTTCTTC
TRBJ1-5 | NA | TRBV19 | NA | CASSIVGDQPQHF | TGTGCCAGTAGTATTGTGGGAGATCAGCCCCAGCATTTT
TRBJ2-7 | NA | TRBV28 | NA | CASSLWDSSYEQYF | TGTGCCAGCAGTTTATGGGACAGCTCCTACGAGCAGTACTTC
TRBJ2-3 | NA | TRBV7-2 | NA | CASSFTRGDTQYF | TGTGCCAGCAGCTTCACAAGGGGGGATACGCAGTATTTT
TRBJ2-3 | NA | TRBV5-1 | NA | CASRGHGTTDTQYF | TGCGCCAGCAGAGGACACGGAACCACAGATACGCAGTATTTT
TRBJ2-2 | NA | TRBV4-1 | NA | CASSQDRGGWTGELFF | TGCGCCAGCAGCCAAGATCGTGGGGGGTGGACCGGGGAGCTGTTTTTT
TRBJ2-7 | NA | TRBV6-1 | TRBD1 | CASSAEGLGTERSYEQYF | TGTGCCAGCAGTGCGGAAGGGCTTGGGACAGAGCGCTCCTACGAGCAGTACTTC
TRBJ1-3 | NA | TRBV5-7 | NA | CASSSHRVDTIYF | TGTGCCAGCAGTTCCCACAGGGTTGACACCATATATTTT
TRBJ2-7 | NA | TRBV4-1 | NA | CASSQDTYEQYF | TGCGCCAGCAGCCAAGACACCTACGAGCAGTACTTC
TRBJ2-7 | few | TRBV11-3 | NA | CASSLGEKYEQYF | TGTGCCAGCAGCTTAGGCGAGAAGTACGAGCAGTACTTC
TRBJ1-5 | NA | TRBV4-2 | TRBD1 | CASSPNTGDDQSQHF | TGTGCCAGCAGCCCGAATACAGGGGACGATCAATCCCAGCATTTT
TRBJ2-3 | NA | TRBV7-9 | NA | CASSFGPAGGTDTQYF | TGTGCCAGCAGCTTCGGCCCGGCAGGGGGCACAGATACGCAGTATTTT
TRBJ2-6 | NA | TRBV27 | NA | CASSFQESLSGANVLTF | TGTGCCAGCAGTTTCCAGGAAAGCCTATCTGGGGCCAACGTCCTGACTTTC
TRBJ2-7 | NA | TRBV19 | NA | CASRAYGNTYEQYF | TGTGCCAGTCGAGCATACGGGAATACCTACGAGCAGTACTTC
TRBJ2-2 | NA | TRBV5-4 | TRBD2 | CASSLTSGPTGELFF | TGTGCCAGCAGCCTGACTAGCGGACCCACCGGGGAGCTGTTTTTT
TRBJ1-1 | NA | TRBV28 | TRBD1 | CASSEAGGAFF | TGTGCCAGCAGTGAGGCAGGGGGCGCTTTCTTT